This T cell receptor beta chain derives from a study of cytomegalovirus exposure and HLA in healthy donors. Researchers ran the PCR with 60 Vbeta and 13 Jbeta primers. Libraries were prepared by immunoSEQ multiplex PCR; TCRdb keeps only in-frame clonotypes and omits some of them. The sample consists of 95,000 to 110,000 clones, about 71% of them appearing once. Trimming at V came to 5 bases and at J to 2 bases, leaving 6 bases not matched to a gene. The CDR3 sequence is 15 residues long. Looked up from germline, CDR1 is MNHEY and CDR2 is SVGAGI. The genes are TRBV6-5 and TRBJ2-7; 10 nucleotides agree with TRBD1. Sequenced sample: PBMCs. This TCR derives from a woman between 45 and 60 years old in good health and CMV-seronegative. CDR3 sequence reads: CASSPTGTGAYEQYF. CDR3 nucleotides: TGTGCCAGCAGTCCAACCGGGACAGGGGCCTACGAGCAGTACTTC.